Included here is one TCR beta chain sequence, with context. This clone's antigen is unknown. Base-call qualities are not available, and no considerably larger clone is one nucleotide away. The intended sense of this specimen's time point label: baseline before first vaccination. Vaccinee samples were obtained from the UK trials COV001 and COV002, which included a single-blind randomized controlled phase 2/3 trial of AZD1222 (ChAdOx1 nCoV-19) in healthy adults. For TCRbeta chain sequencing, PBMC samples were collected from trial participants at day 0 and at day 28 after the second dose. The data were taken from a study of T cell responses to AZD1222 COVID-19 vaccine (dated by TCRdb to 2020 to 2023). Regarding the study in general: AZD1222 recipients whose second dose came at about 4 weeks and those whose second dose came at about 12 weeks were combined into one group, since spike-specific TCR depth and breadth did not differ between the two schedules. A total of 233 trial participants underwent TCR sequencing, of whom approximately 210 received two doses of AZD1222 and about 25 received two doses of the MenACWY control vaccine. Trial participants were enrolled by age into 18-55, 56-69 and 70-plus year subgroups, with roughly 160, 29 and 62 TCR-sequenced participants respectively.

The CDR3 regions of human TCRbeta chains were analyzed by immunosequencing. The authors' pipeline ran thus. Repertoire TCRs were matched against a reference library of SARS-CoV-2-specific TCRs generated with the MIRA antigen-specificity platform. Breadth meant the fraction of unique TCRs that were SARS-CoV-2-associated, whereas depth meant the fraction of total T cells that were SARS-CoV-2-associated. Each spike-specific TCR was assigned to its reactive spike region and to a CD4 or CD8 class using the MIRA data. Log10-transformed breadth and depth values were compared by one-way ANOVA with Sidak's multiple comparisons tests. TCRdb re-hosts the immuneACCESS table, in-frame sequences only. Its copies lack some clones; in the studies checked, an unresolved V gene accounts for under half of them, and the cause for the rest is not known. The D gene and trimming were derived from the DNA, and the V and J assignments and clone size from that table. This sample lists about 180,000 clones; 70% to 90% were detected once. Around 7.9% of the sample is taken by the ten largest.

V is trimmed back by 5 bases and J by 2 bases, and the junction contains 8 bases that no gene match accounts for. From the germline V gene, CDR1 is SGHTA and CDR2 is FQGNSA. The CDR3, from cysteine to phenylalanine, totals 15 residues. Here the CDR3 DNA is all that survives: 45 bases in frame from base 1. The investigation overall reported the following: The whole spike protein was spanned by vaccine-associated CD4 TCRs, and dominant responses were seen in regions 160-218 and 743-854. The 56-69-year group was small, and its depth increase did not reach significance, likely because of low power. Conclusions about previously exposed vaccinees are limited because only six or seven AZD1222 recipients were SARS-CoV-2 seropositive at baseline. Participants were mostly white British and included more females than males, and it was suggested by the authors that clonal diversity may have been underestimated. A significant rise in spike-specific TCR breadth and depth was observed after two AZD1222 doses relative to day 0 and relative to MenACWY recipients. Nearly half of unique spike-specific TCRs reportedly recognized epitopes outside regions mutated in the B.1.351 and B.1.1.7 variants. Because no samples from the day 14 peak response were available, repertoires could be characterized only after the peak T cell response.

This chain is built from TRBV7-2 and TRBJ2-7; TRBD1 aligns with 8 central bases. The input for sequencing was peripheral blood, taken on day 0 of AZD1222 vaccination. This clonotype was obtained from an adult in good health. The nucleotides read TGTGCCAGCAGCAGGACCGGGACAGGCACCTACGAGCAGTACTTC. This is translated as CASSRTGTGTYEQYF.